This TCR beta chain was sequenced during a study of vaccination and CD4 T cells after COVID-19. Study-wide background: Post-COVID draws followed diagnosis by a median around 97 days (range 35 to 161). Stimulation used overlapping spike peptides from SARS-CoV-2, HCoV-NL63, HCoV-OC43 and HCoV-229E. Study-wide results and caveats: Nearly all convalescent vaccine-specific clones, 304 of 307, recognized only SARS-CoV-2 spike.

As to treatment: approximately nine-day PBMC culture with coronavirus spike peptide pools or control peptides (ViraFEST assay). To note about this clonotype: Its antigen remains unknown.

An Oncomine TCR Beta short-read assay was used to sequence the DNA from cultured CD4+ T cells. TCRdb redid the calling of the PCR reads with MiXCR, one entry per CDR3 protein. The table lists some 7,100 distinct CDR3 sequences, roughly 70% of them singletons. With V trimmed by 3 bases and J by 5 bases, 4 bases remained unmatched. This CDR3 has 15 amino acids. CDR1 and CDR2 from the germline V gene are LNHDA and SQIVND (reference sequence). Source material: CD4+ T cells from blood, cultured in vitro. This receptor was identified in a human donor who had recovered from COVID-19. The J gene is TRBJ2-5, the V gene TRBV19; 12 bases fit TRBD2. The CDR3 DNA reads as TGTGCCAGTAGTATTCTAGCGGGAGGGCCGGAGACCCAGTACTTC. It translates to CASSILAGGPETQYF.